The following is a T cell receptor (beta chain) sequence with its context. This sample is drawn from a study of blood T cell repertoires in COVID-19. Study as a whole: Some COVID-19 samples were acute and others convalescent; all came from the United States, Italy and Spain. The cDNA or gDNA used as material had been derived from T cells, B-cell-depleted T cells, or PBMCs.

Sequencing used immunoSEQ multiplex PCR; TCRdb keeps in-frame clones, though not all of them. Of tens of thousands of clones listed, about 83% are singletons. With V trimmed by 6 bases and J by 5 bases, 3 bases remained unmatched. Per germline, CDR1 MNHEY and CDR2 SVGAGI. The CDR3 length is 13 residues. This TCR was sampled from a woman aged 55-69 years with acute or convalescent COVID-19. The sample was peripheral blood. This chain uses TRBV6-5 with TRBJ2-3, with TRBD1 matching 9 bases. This CDR3 reads CASRDRGQDTQYF. The CDR3 DNA reads TGTGCCAGCAGGGACAGGGGACAAGATACGCAGTATTTT.